The present TCR beta chain was sequenced within a study of control samples from healthy donors and cancer patients. The data were produced by immunoSEQ multiplex PCR, yet TCRdb's version contains in-frame clones alone and is incomplete. This sample yields about 120,000 clones, of which about 89% are seen a single time; 40% belongs to the top ten. V lost 4 bases and J lost 8, with 11 bases in between. The germline V gene has CDR1 SGHTA and CDR2 FQGNSA. The length of the CDR3 is 12 residues. J is TRBJ1-1 and V is TRBV7-2; tentatively, D is TRBD1 (6 bases). Sequencing input: blood. This TCR derives from a man aged 45 to 65 in good health. As DNA, the CDR3 is TGTGCCAGCAGCTCCCGGGGGCTAGAAGCTTTCTTT. Encoded protein: CASSSRGLEAFF.